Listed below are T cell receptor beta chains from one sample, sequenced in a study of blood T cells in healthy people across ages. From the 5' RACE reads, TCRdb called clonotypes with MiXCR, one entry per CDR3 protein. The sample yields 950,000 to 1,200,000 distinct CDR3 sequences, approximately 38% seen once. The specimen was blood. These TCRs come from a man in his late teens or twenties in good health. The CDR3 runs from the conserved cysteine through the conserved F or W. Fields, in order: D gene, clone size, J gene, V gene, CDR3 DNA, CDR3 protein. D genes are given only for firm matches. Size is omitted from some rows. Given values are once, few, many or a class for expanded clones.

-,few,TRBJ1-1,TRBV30,TGTGCCTGGACTCTCTTGGGTGAAGCTTTCTTT,CAWTLLGEAFF
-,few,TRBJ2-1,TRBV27,TGTGCCAGCAGTTTTAGGGGCCCCTGGGACAATGAGCAGTTCTTC,CASSFRGPWDNEQFF
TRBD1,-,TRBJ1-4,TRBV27,TGTGCCAGCACTCAGACAGGGGTTAATGAAAAACTGTTTTTT,CASTQTGVNEKLFF
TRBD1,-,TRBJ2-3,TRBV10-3,TGTGCCATCAGTGAGCCCCAGGGGGACAGGAGACTTGGTAGCACAGATACGCAGTATTTT,CAISEPQGDRRLGSTDTQYF
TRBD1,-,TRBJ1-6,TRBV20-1,TGCAGTGCCCTGACCCAGGGGGTTTCAAAATATAATTCACCCCTCCACTTT,CSALTQGVSKYNSPLHF
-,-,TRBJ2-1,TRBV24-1,TGTGCCACCAGTGATTTTGAGAGGAATGAGCAGTTCTTC,CATSDFERNEQFF
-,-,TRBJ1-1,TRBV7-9,TGTGCCAGCAGAGGGGAGGCGGGGCCCAGGAACACTGAAGCTTTCTTT,CASRGEAGPRNTEAFF
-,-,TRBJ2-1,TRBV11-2,TGTGCCAGCAGCTTTCGAGGGTCTGAATACAATGAGCAGTTCTTC,CASSFRGSEYNEQFF
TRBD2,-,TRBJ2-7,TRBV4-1,TGCGCCAGCAGCCAAGGAGGGCGGGAGGGCTCCTACGAGCAGTACTTC,CASSQGGREGSYEQYF
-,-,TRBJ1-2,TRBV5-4,TGTGCCAGCAGCCGTGGGGGGGCGCTTGTCGGTGGCTACACCTTC,CASSRGGALVGGYTF
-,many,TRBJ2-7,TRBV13,TGTGCCAGCAGCTTAGAGCGACAGTCCTACGAGCAGTACTTC,CASSLERQSYEQYF
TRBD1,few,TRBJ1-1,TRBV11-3,TGTGCCAGCAGCACGGGGACAGTTTCCGAAGCTTTCTTT,CASSTGTVSEAFF
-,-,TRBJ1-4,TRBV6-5,TGTGCCAGCAGTTACTCGATGAGAACTAATGAAAAACTGTTTTTT,CASSYSMRTNEKLFF
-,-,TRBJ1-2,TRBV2,TGTGCCAGCAGGGGCAGGGTCAACTATGGCTACACCTTC,CASRGRVNYGYTF
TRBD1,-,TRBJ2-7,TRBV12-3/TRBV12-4,TGTGCCAGCAGCGACAGGGCGGGCTCCGAGCAGTACTTC,CASSDRAGSEQYF
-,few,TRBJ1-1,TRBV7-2,TGTGCCAGCACCCCATCCGGGGTTACTGAAGCTTTCTTT,CASTPSGVTEAFF
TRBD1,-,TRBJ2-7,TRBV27,TGTGCCAGCAGTCCGGGACAGGGGCCCGCCTTGATCAATGAGCAGTACTTC,CASSPGQGPALINEQYF
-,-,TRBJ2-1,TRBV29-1,TGCAGCGTTGGTGGAGGGGACACCCCGAGGGATGAGCAGTTCTTC,CSVGGGDTPRDEQFF
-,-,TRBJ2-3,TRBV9,TGTGCCAGCAGCGTACGGCCCTCGCCAGATACGCAGTATTTT,CASSVRPSPDTQYF
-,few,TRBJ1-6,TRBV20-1,TGCAGTGCTAGGGAGGAGAAGGGATATAATTCACCCCTCCACTTT,CSAREEKGYNSPLHF
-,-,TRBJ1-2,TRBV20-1,TGCAGTGCCGCAGCCGATGCCCTCTTTGGCTACACCTTC,CSAAADALFGYTF
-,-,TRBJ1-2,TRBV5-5,TGTGCCAGCAGCTTGGCGTTGAGCGACACGGGCTACACCTTC,CASSLALSDTGYTF
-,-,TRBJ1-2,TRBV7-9,TGTGCCAGCAGCTTAGCTGACAGCCAGGCCTATGGCTACACCTTC,CASSLADSQAYGYTF
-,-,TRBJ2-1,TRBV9,TGTGCCAGCAGCGTAGGGGCCAAAAGCTCCTACAATGAGCAGTTCTTC,CASSVGAKSSYNEQFF
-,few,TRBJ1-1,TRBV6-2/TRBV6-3,TGTGCCAGCAGTTACACCACGGCGAACACTGAAGCTTTCTTT,CASSYTTANTEAFF
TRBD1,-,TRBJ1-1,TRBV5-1,TGCGCCAGCAGCGAACAGACAGGGAGAGGATTCGGTGAAGCTTTCTTT,CASSEQTGRGFGEAFF
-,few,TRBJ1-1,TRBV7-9,TGTGCCAGCAGCTTAGGGGACGCGGGAATAAGGGCTTTCTTT,CASSLGDAGIRAFF
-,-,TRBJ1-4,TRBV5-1,TGCGCCAGCAGCGTGGGTCACAGCCGAAAACTGTTTTTT,CASSVGHSRKLFF
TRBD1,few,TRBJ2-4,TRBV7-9,TGTGCCAGCAGTACCCGGGACAGGAGAAACATTCAGTACTTC,CASSTRDRRNIQYF
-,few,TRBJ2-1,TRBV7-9,TGTGCCAGCAGCTCTTCGCGGGACGGTTACTACAATGAGCAGTTCTTC,CASSSSRDGYYNEQFF
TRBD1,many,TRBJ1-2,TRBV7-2,TGTGCCAGCAGCGAACGGGACAGGTCTGTCTACACCTTC,CASSERDRSVYTF
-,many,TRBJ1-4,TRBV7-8,TGTGCCAGCAGCCCAGGGTCGGGGCAGAGGAATGAAAAACTGTTTTTT,CASSPGSGQRNEKLFF
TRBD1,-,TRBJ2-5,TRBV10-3,TGTGCCATCAGCGGGACAGCCTACCAAGAGACCCAGTACTTC,CAISGTAYQETQYF
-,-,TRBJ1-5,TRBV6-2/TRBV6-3,TGTGCCAGCAGTTATAAAGGGCGGTACAATCAGCCCCAGCATTTT,CASSYKGRYNQPQHF
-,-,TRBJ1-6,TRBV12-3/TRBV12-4,TGTGCTAGCAGTTTAATGTCGGGTCCCTCTTATAATTCACCCCTCCACTTT,CASSLMSGPSYNSPLHF
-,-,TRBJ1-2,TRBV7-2,TGTGCCAGCAGCTTATATACGGACTATGGCTACACCTTC,CASSLYTDYGYTF
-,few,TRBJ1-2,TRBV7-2,TGTGCCAGCAGCTTAGATGCAGGGGCAAACTATGGCTACACCTTC,CASSLDAGANYGYTF
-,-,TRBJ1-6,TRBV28,TGTGCCAGCAGTCCTATCGATAGAGATAATTCACCCCTCCACTTT,CASSPIDRDNSPLHF
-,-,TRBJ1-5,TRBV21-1,TGTGCCAGCAGCTGTGGTAGTAGGGGCGACAATCAGCCCCAGCATTTT,CASSCGSRGDNQPQHF
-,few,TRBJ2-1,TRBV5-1,TGCGCCAGCAGTTCCGACTGGAGCTACAATGAGCAGTTCTTC,CASSSDWSYNEQFF
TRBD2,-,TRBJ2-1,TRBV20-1,TGCAGTGCTAGTCCCTGGACTAGTAGTTCCTACAATGAGCAGTTCTTC,CSASPWTSSSYNEQFF
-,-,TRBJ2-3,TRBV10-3,TGTGCCATCAGTGAGATCTCGGATACGCAGTATTTT,CAISEISDTQYF
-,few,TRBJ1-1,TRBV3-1,TGTGCCAGCAGGTCACAGACGAGGAACACTGAAGCTTTCTTT,CASRSQTRNTEAFF
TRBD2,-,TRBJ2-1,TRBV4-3,TGCGCCAGCAGCCAAACGGGGACTAGCGGATACAATGAGCAGTTCTTC,CASSQTGTSGYNEQFF
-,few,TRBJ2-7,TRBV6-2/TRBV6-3,TGTGCCAGCAGTATCCCGGACAGCTACGAGCAGTACTTC,CASSIPDSYEQYF
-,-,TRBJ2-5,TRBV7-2,TGTGCCAGCAGCTTAGGGGGCGGGGCAGAGACCCAGTACTTC,CASSLGGGAETQYF
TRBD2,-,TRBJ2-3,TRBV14,TGTGCCAGCAGCCAAAAACCCCTACCGGGGGGAAGGGATACGCAGTATTTT,CASSQKPLPGGRDTQYF
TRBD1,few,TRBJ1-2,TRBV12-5,TGTGCTAGTGGTTTGGCAGGGGGCGGTTATGGCTACACCTTC,CASGLAGGGYGYTF
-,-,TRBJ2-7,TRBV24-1,TGTGCCACCAGTGATTTGGATGGGGCGTCCTTTGACAATGAGCAGTACTTC,CATSDLDGASFDNEQYF
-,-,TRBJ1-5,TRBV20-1,TGCAGTGCCGCAATCACGGGGGCGGATCAGCCCCAGCATTTT,CSAAITGADQPQHF
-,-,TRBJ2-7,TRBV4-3,TGCGCCAGCAGCCAAGATCCGCCGGCTGGAGGCTACAATGAGCAGTACTTC,CASSQDPPAGGYNEQYF